This TCR beta chain originates from a study of blood T cell repertoires in COVID-19. Study at large: Samples came from the United States, Italy and Spain, spanning acute and convalescent COVID-19. The cDNA or gDNA used as material had been derived from T cells, B-cell-depleted T cells, or PBMCs.

In the authors' methods: Reference gene primers were amplified, and this amplification served to estimate nucleated cell counts. Sequenced by immunoSEQ multiplex PCR; TCRdb stores in-frame clones only, minus some. Clonal size and the V and J genes are those of that table, whereas D and trimming came from the DNA. The data show 250,000 to 300,000 clones, with around 86% seen just once and roughly 4% held by the top ten. Specimen: peripheral blood. The TCR sequence derives from a man in his late teens or twenties with active or convalescent COVID-19.

The CDR3 loop reads CASSPSRTVLYYGYTF. The DNA for the CDR3 is TGCGCCAGCAGCCCTAGCCGGACAGTTTTGTACTATGGCTACACCTTC. The chain recombines TRBV5-1 with TRBJ1-2, with a possible D match to TRBD1 (6 bases). This CDR3 has 16 residues. In germline, CDR1 is SGHRS, CDR2 YFSETQ. V lost 4 bases, J lost 3 bases, and 19 bases lay in between.